A single sample is the source of the 2 T cell receptor beta chains below, sequenced in a study of CD8+CD57+ T cells in acquired aplastic anemia. TCR beta VDJ and CDR3 profiles were obtained from a genomic DNA template. In TCRdb, the reads were re-called with MiXCR into one record per CDR3 protein. The sample carries roughly 420,000 distinct CDR3 sequences, just under 70% recorded once. The sequenced sample consisted of sorted CD4+, CD8+, or CD8+CD57+ T cells (not recorded which) from PBMCs. These receptors all stem from a human donor in good health, serving as a control.

This clonotype was counted once. The final CDR3 position lacks the conserved phenylalanine or tryptophan, pointing to a likely read error. The chain is built from TRBV4-3 and TRBJ2-1; the D is unclear. Germline CDR1 is LGHNA and CDR2 is YSLEER. This CDR3 has 10 amino acids. The DNA for the CDR3 is TGCACCGGCGGTCTCGATGAGCAGTTCCTC. Residues: CTGGLDEQFL.

Of note for this clonotype: The junction departs from the called germline gene at one end, perhaps through a read error. V usage is TRBV7-2 and J usage is TRBJ1-1, with D possibly TRBD1 on 5 matching bases. In germline, CDR1 is SGHTA, CDR2 FQGNSA. There are 14 residues in the CDR3. CDR3 bases: TGTGCCAGCAGCCCGGGGAGGTGGGGCGCGGAAGCAGAGTTT. Its protein product is CASSPGRWGAEAEF.